The rows below give T cell receptor beta chains drawn from one sample of a study of Ad26.COV2.S vaccination and SARS-CoV-2 variants. Assay used: immunoSEQ multiplex PCR; TCRdb lists only in-frame clones, some missing. The sample consists of a few hundred thousand clones, around 87% of them appearing once. The sequencing used peripheral blood, collected in a trial of Ad26.COV2.S vaccine versus placebo. These receptors were taken from a person between 18 and 65 years old who received the Ad26.COV2.S COVID-19 vaccine or a placebo. The CDR3 runs from the conserved cysteine through the conserved F or W. Fields, in order: J gene, V gene, D gene, clone size, CDR3 protein, CDR3 DNA. The D gene is left open where the match is weak. For some rows the clone size is stated as once, few or many, or as a class when expanded; others skip it.

>TRBJ2-3|TRBV11-2|-|-
CASSPRQRTDTQYF
TGTGCCAGCAGCCCACGACAACGCACAGATACGCAGTATTTT
>TRBJ2-7|TRBV30|TRBD1|-
CAWIGTGHSYEQYF
TGTGCCTGGATTGGGACAGGACACTCCTACGAGCAGTACTTC
>TRBJ2-3|TRBV7-8|TRBD2|-
CASSPEAGGQADTQYF
TGTGCCAGCAGCCCCGAAGCGGGGGGGCAGGCAGATACGCAGTATTTT
>TRBJ2-7|TRBV5-6|TRBD2|once
CASSSIAGKFYEQYF
TGTGCCAGCAGCTCTATAGCGGGGAAATTCTACGAGCAGTACTTC
>TRBJ1-2|TRBV5-6|-|-
CASSVVPSVGQWSGYTF
TGTGCCAGCAGCGTTGTGCCTTCTGTGGGCCAATGGAGTGGCTACACCTTC
>TRBJ1-5|TRBV9|-|-
CASTESGGLNQPQHF
TGTGCCAGCACCGAATCTGGGGGACTCAATCAGCCCCAGCATTTT
>TRBJ1-1|TRBV9|-|-
CASSVGPGQGITEAFF
TGTGCCAGCAGCGTAGGTCCCGGGCAAGGGATCACTGAAGCTTTCTTT
>TRBJ1-2|TRBV4-1|-|once
CASSQGQYYGYTF
TGCGCCAGCAGCCAAGGACAGTACTATGGCTACACCTTC
>TRBJ1-2|TRBV19|-|-
CASSSGSGVNGYTF
TGTGCCAGTAGTAGCGGGTCAGGGGTGAATGGCTACACCTTC
>TRBJ2-7|TRBV6-5|-|once
CASTPRAWSYEQYF
TGTGCCAGCACCCCCCGGGCGTGGAGCTACGAGCAGTACTTC
>TRBJ2-7|TRBV13|-|-
CASSLGDYEQYF
TGTGCCAGCAGCTTAGGAGACTACGAGCAGTACTTC
>TRBJ2-3|TRBV7-9|-|-
CASSLAGGGLPPDTQYF
TGTGCCAGCAGCTTGGCTGGGGGGGGCCTACCACCAGATACGCAGTATTTT
>TRBJ1-5|TRBV30|-|-
CAWSGGQYSNQPQHF
TGTGCCTGGAGTGGTGGACAGTATAGCAATCAGCCCCAGCATTTT
>TRBJ2-2|TRBV19|TRBD2|-
CASSTLLAALNTGELFF
TGTGCCAGTAGTACCTTACTAGCGGCCTTGAACACCGGGGAGCTGTTTTTT
>TRBJ2-3|TRBV30|-|once
CAWSTADTQYF
TGTGCCTGGAGTACTGCAGATACGCAGTATTTT
>TRBJ1-5|TRBV5-5|-|-
CASSLTRRVLPNQPQHF
TGTGCCAGCAGCTTGACGCGTAGGGTTTTACCGAATCAGCCCCAGCATTTT
>TRBJ2-5|TRBV3-1/TRBV3-2|TRBD2|-
CASSQVGLAAFQETQYF
TGTGCCAGCAGCCAAGTGGGGCTAGCGGCCTTCCAAGAGACCCAGTACTTC
>TRBJ2-1|TRBV20-1|-|-
CSARTEVWQFF
TGCAGTGCTAGGACCGAAGTGTGGCAGTTCTTC
>TRBJ2-2|TRBV7-3|-|-
CASSRPTFWGGVRNTGELFF
TGTGCCAGCAGCCGACCTACATTTTGGGGGGGCGTTAGGAACACCGGGGAGCTGTTTTTT
>TRBJ2-1|TRBV5-1|-|-
CASSVTGSSYNEQFF
TGCGCCAGCAGCGTGACAGGAAGCTCCTACAATGAGCAGTTCTTC
>TRBJ1-2|TRBV28|-|-
CASRRQANYGYTF
TGTGCCAGCAGGCGACAGGCTAACTATGGCTACACCTTC
>TRBJ2-2|TRBV24-1|-|once
CATSEWSTGELFF
TGTGCCACCAGTGAGTGGAGTACCGGGGAGCTGTTTTTT
>TRBJ1-2|TRBV30|-|-
CAWSVGSGYTF
TGTGCCTGGAGTGTAGGCAGTGGCTACACCTTC
>TRBJ1-1|TRBV29-1|-|-
CSVAALLNTEAFF
TGCAGCGTTGCGGCATTGTTGAACACTGAAGCTTTCTTT
>TRBJ1-2|TRBV5-4|-|-
CASSRVGAADYGYTF
TGTGCCAGCAGCCGCGTCGGGGCAGCCGACTATGGCTACACCTTC
>TRBJ2-7|TRBV21-1|-|-
CASSKERVNSLRAGTSPSYEQYF
TGTGCCAGCAGCAAAGAAAGGGTCAATTCCCTCCGTGCCGGGACCTCCCCCTCCTACGAGCAGTACTTC
>TRBJ1-5|TRBV18|TRBD1|-
CASSQTLPGQGAVSNQPQHF
TGTGCCAGCTCACAGACGCTCCCGGGACAGGGGGCGGTTAGCAATCAGCCCCAGCATTTT
>TRBJ2-7|TRBV28|-|-
CASSPLDGRGEQYF
TGTGCCAGCAGCCCGCTGGACGGACGGGGGGAGCAGTACTTC
>TRBJ1-6|TRBV3-1/TRBV3-2|TRBD1|-
CASSQSWTGGAQDPNSPLHF
TGTGCCAGCAGCCAGAGTTGGACAGGGGGGGCTCAAGACCCCAATTCACCCCTCCACTTT
>TRBJ1-1|TRBV18|-|once
CASSPNRVNTEAFF
TGTGCCAGCTCACCTAACAGGGTGAACACTGAAGCTTTCTTT
>TRBJ2-1|TRBV6-5|-|-
CASSQNNEQFF
TGTGCCAGCAGTCAGAACAATGAGCAGTTCTTC
>TRBJ1-2|TRBV7-9|-|-
CASSLRRQGGGYTF
TGTGCCAGCAGCTTACGGCGGCAGGGTGGCGGCTACACCTTC
>TRBJ2-6|TRBV6-4|TRBD2|few
CASSDSGGAGANVLTF
TGTGCCAGCAGTGACAGCGGGGGGGCTGGGGCCAACGTCCTGACTTTC
>TRBJ1-6|TRBV16|TRBD1|-
CASSVQGANSPLHF
TGTGCCAGCAGCGTCCAGGGGGCCAATTCACCCCTCCACTTT
>TRBJ2-6|TRBV5-1|-|-
CASNMGQGRSYGANVLTF
TGCGCCAGCAACATGGGGCAGGGAAGGAGCTATGGGGCCAACGTCCTGACTTTC
>TRBJ1-1|TRBV7-9|-|-
CASSPDSNTEAFF
TGTGCCAGCAGCCCCGACAGCAACACTGAAGCTTTCTTT
>TRBJ2-7|TRBV4-3|TRBD2|-
CASSQGLAGGLVHEQYF
TGCGCCAGCAGCCAAGGTTTAGCGGGGGGGCTTGTCCACGAGCAGTACTTC
>TRBJ2-7|TRBV3-1/TRBV3-2|TRBD1|-
CASSQPGQGTLYEQYF
TGTGCCAGCAGCCAACCCGGACAGGGGACCCTCTACGAGCAGTACTTC
>TRBJ1-1|TRBV25-1|-|-
CASSEYGKGRGAFF
TGTGCCAGCAGTGAATACGGGAAGGGGCGAGGGGCTTTCTTT
>TRBJ2-1|TRBV9|TRBD2|-
CASSVDGGAYNEQFF
TGTGCCAGCAGCGTAGACGGGGGGGCCTACAATGAGCAGTTCTTC
>TRBJ1-4|TRBV6-5|-|-
CASSYSARSHNEKLFF
TGTGCCAGCAGTTACTCTGCACGGAGCCATAATGAAAAACTGTTTTTT
>TRBJ1-6|TRBV6-4|TRBD1|-
CASSAGGGSPLHF
TGTGCCAGCAGTGCAGGGGGCGGCTCACCCCTCCACTTT
>TRBJ1-1|TRBV5-5|-|-
CASSWGGNTEAFF
TGTGCCAGCAGCTGGGGGGGAAACACTGAAGCTTTCTTT
>TRBJ2-3|TRBV28|-|once
CASTQGWVTDTQYF
TGTGCCAGCACCCAGGGGTGGGTCACAGATACGCAGTATTTT
>TRBJ1-1|TRBV7-8|-|-
CASSLEVPGMNTEAFF
TGTGCCAGCAGCTTAGAGGTGCCGGGGATGAACACTGAAGCTTTCTTT
>TRBJ1-2|TRBV10-3|-|-
CAISDPRGAGTNYGYTF
TGTGCCATCAGTGATCCCCGGGGGGCAGGAACTAACTATGGCTACACCTTC
>TRBJ2-2|TRBV5-6|-|-
CASSSWRGLERGELFF
TGTGCCAGCAGCTCCTGGAGGGGCCTGGAGCGCGGGGAGCTGTTTTTT
>TRBJ2-3|TRBV24-1|TRBD2|-
CATSDSRRGGDTQYF
TGTGCCACCAGTGATTCCCGGCGGGGGGGGGATACGCAGTATTTT
>TRBJ2-5|TRBV12-5|-|-
CASGFTASWTQKETQYF
TGTGCTAGTGGTTTCACCGCTTCGTGGACACAAAAGGAGACCCAGTACTTC
>TRBJ2-7|TRBV6-2/TRBV6-3|-|-
CASSYSTGRRSSYEQYF
TGTGCCAGCAGTTACTCTACGGGTAGGAGGAGCTCCTACGAGCAGTACTTC
>TRBJ2-5|TRBV11-3|TRBD1|-
CASSLGTGVPETQYF
TGTGCCAGCAGCCTAGGGACAGGGGTTCCAGAGACCCAGTACTTC
>TRBJ2-7|TRBV3-1/TRBV3-2|TRBD1|-
CASSQVGQGAYEQYF
TGTGCCAGCAGCCAAGTTGGGCAGGGGGCCTACGAGCAGTACTTC
>TRBJ2-7|TRBV7-2|-|-
CASSLMGERTYEQYF
TGTGCCAGCAGCTTAATGGGAGAGCGCACCTACGAGCAGTACTTC
>TRBJ1-4|TRBV5-8|-|-
CASSLGWTRHNEKLFF
TGTGCCAGCAGCTTGGGGTGGACCAGACATAATGAAAAACTGTTTTTT
>TRBJ1-6|TRBV3-1/TRBV3-2|-|-
CASSQWLGSPLHF
TGTGCCAGCAGCCAGTGGTTGGGTTCACCCCTCCACTTT
>TRBJ2-7|TRBV5-4|-|-
CASSLETYEQYF
TGTGCCAGCAGCCTAGAAACCTACGAGCAGTACTTC
>TRBJ1-4|TRBV15|-|few
CATSIQASNEKLFF
TGTGCCACCAGTATACAGGCGTCTAATGAAAAACTGTTTTTT
>TRBJ1-1|TRBV29-1|TRBD1|once
CSVTDRLTEAFF
TGCAGCGTCACGGACAGGCTCACTGAAGCTTTCTTT
>TRBJ1-5|TRBV11-1|-|-
CASSSDGARNQPQHF
TGTGCCAGCAGCTCGGATGGGGCTCGCAATCAGCCCCAGCATTTT